What follows are 28 T cell receptor beta chains derived from one specimen sequenced in a study of blood T cells in healthy people across ages. A sample-barcoded 5' primer and a J-beta primer mix were used in a second PCR of about 7 to 12 cycles. TCRdb re-derived calls from the 5' RACE reads in MiXCR, one entry per CDR3 protein. The sample holds about 690,000 distinct CDR3 sequences, 40% to 45% seen once. The sequenced sample consisted of blood. The receptors were sampled from a man aged 80 or over in good health.

The V and J genes are TRBV6-6 and TRBJ2-1; 8 bases are a match to TRBD2. The CDR3 is 16 residues long. V was clipped by 8 bases and J by 8 bases; unmatched bases: 17. Germline CDR1 and CDR2: MNHNY and SVGAGI (reference sequence). Written as DNA, the CDR3 is TGTGCCAGCTCCCGGCTAAAGAGCGGGAGTTTGGATGAGCAGTTCTTC. It codes for CASSRLKSGSLDEQFF.

In its sample, this clonotype was seen many times. V gene TRBV11-3 combines with J gene TRBJ2-1, with D possibly TRBD2 on 5 matching bases. V was shortened by 5 bases and J by 8 bases, with 16 bases between the two germline ends. Per germline, CDR1 SGHNT and CDR2 YENEEA. The length of the CDR3 is 14 residues. The CDR3 here is CASSPWTAWDEQFF. Written as DNA, the CDR3 is TGTGCCAGCAGCCCTTGGACTGCTTGGGATGAGCAGTTCTTC.

This chain joins TRBV12-3 or TRBV12-4 and TRBJ2-2, with D uncertain. V dropped 2 bases and J dropped 4 bases, with 8 bases sitting between them. The CDR3 is made up of 14 amino acids. CDR3 amino acids: CASSLRQSTGELFF. For the CDR3, the DNA is TGTGCCAGCAGTTTAAGGCAGTCCACCGGGGAGCTGTTTTTT.

This clonotype appeared many times. This chain uses TRBV28 with TRBJ1-2; D is ambiguous. Germline CDR1 MDHEN, CDR2 SYDVKM. Trimming stripped 3 bases from V and 7 bases from J, with 12 bases between. The CDR3 totals 13 residues. CDR3 sequence (DNA): TGTGCCAGCAGTTTGTTTTCCCCCGCTGGCTACACCTTC. Its protein is CASSLFSPAGYTF.

The chain uses TRBV4-1 and TRBJ2-3; 9 bases agree with TRBD2. After removal of 6 bases from V and 3 bases from J, the junction contained 10 bases not matched to a gene. Germline V gives CDR1 MGHRA, CDR2 YSYEKL. The CDR3 contains 16 residues. CDR3 bases: TGCGCCAGCAGGCCGGGACTAGCAAAAGGGACAGATACGCAGTATTTT. Protein: CASRPGLAKGTDTQYF.

The rearrangement links TRBV18 to TRBJ1-2; D is ambiguous. The V gene's germline CDR1 is KGHSH and CDR2 LQKENI. Trimming took 4 bases from V and 4 from J, leaving 13 bases between them. The CDR3 spans 14 residues. CDR3 residues: CASSRQAGSYGYTF. CDR3 sequence (DNA): TGTGCCAGCTCACGGCAGGCCGGTTCCTATGGCTACACCTTC.

This clonotype was detected only once. V is TRBV6-4 and J is TRBJ2-2; the D gene is possibly TRBD1 (6 bases). The length of the CDR3 is 15 residues. CDR1 is MRHNA, CDR2 SNTAGT, per germline. Trimming took 7 bases from V and 0 from J, leaving 12 bases between them. This CDR3 is CASKSGHTNTGELFF. CDR3 coding DNA: TGTGCCAGCAAGTCGGGACATACGAACACCGGGGAGCTGTTTTTT.

The chain joins TRBV20-1 to TRBJ2-2; 9 nucleotides align to TRBD1. From germline, CDR1 is DFQATT and CDR2 SNEGSKA (reference sequence). J was trimmed by 2 bases and V by 0 bases; bases with no gene match: 4. CDR3 length equals 16 residues. The CDR3 DNA reads as TGCAGTGCTAGAGAACAGGGGGCGCGAAACACCGGGGAGCTGTTTTTT. This codes for CSAREQGARNTGELFF.

The chain uses TRBV7-2 and TRBJ2-7; 8 nucleotides line up with TRBD2. The CDR3 has 12 residues. V was pared by 8 bases and J by 6 bases, with 6 bases of the junction left unmatched. CDR1 and CDR2 (germline): SGHTA, FQGNSA. CDR3 sequence: CASGREGFEQYF. The CDR3 region has the DNA TGTGCCAGCGGCCGGGAGGGATTCGAGCAGTACTTC.

V is TRBV6-2 or TRBV6-3 and J is TRBJ1-5; D remains unclear. CDR1 is MNHEY and CDR2 is SVGEGT in the germline V gene. This CDR3 has 13 residues. Trimming left V 3 bases short and J 5 bases short, with 8 bases between. The CDR3 bases are TGTGCCAGCAGTTATATCGCGTATCAGCCCCAGCATTTT. Protein product: CASSYIAYQPQHF.

Concerning this clonotype: One junction end does not reproduce the germline sequence, and a read error may be involved. V usage is TRBV7-2 and J usage is TRBJ1-1, with 8 bases aligning to TRBD1. Germline CDR1 reads SGHTA; CDR2 reads FQGNSA. CDR3 length: 14 amino acids. CDR3 sequence: CASSKDRGNTEVFF. CDR3 sequence (DNA): TGTGCCAGCAGCAAAGACAGGGGTAACACTGAAGTTTTCTTT.

The genes are TRBV20-1 and TRBJ2-1, with unresolved D. V lost 3 bases to trimming and J lost 4 bases, with 16 bases between them. The CDR3 totals 15 residues. The germline CDR1 and CDR2 sequences are DFQATT and SNEGSKA (reference sequence). The CDR3 sequence is CSASPRGRGYNEQFF. As DNA, the CDR3 is TGCAGTGCTAGCCCGCGCGGCAGAGGATACAATGAGCAGTTCTTC.

This clonotype was picked up a small number of times. The chain uses TRBV19 and TRBJ1-5, with D possibly being TRBD1 (5 bases). The germline CDR1 and CDR2 sequences are LNHDA and SQIVND (reference sequence). The CDR3 sequence is 12 residues long. V was trimmed by 4 bases and J by 11 bases, leaving 12 bases between them. The CDR3 bases are TGTGCCAGTAGTACTCGGGGCGCGGCCCAGCATTTT. As protein: CASSTRGAAQHF.

The gene calls are TRBV7-2 and TRBJ2-2, with 7 bases identical to TRBD1. The CDR3 extends over 16 amino acids. The germline gives CDR1 SGHTA, CDR2 FQGNSA. With 5 bases clipped from V and 1 base from J, the junction kept 7 bases outside the gene matches. CDR3 bases: TGTGCCAGCAGCACCCAGACAGGGTTGAACACCGGGGAGCTGTTTTTT. Amino acids: CASSTQTGLNTGELFF.

This clonotype occurred a few times. This sequence joins TRBV5-6 and TRBJ1-2; 8 bases align to TRBD1. The germline V gene has CDR1 SGHDT and CDR2 YYEEEE. The CDR3 extends over 15 amino acids. V lost 0 bases to trimming and J lost 7 bases; unmatched junction nucleotides: 8. The CDR3 here is CASSLGQGAPGGYTF. DNA for the CDR3: TGTGCCAGCAGCTTGGGTCAGGGGGCGCCAGGTGGCTACACCTTC. Complete variable domain (other parts from reference TRBV5-6 and TRBJ1-2): DAGVTQSPTHLIKTRGQQVTLRCSPKSGHDTVSWYQQALGQGPQFIFQYYEEEERQRGNFPDRFSGHQFPNYSSELNVNALLLGDSALYLCASSLGQGAPGGYTFGSGTRLTVV.

This clonotype was seen a handful of times. A much bigger clone sits one base away, suggesting this may be a read error. This chain joins TRBV20-1 and TRBJ2-1; 9 nucleotides line up with TRBD2. V lost 0 bases, J lost 8 bases, and 8 bases stayed unmatched. The length of the CDR3 is 15 residues. From germline, CDR1 is DFQATT and CDR2 SNEGSKA (reference sequence). The CDR3 spells CSARDGVAGVHEQFF. The CDR3 DNA sequence: TGCAGTGCTAGAGATGGGGTAGCGGGAGTCCATGAGCAGTTCTTC.

The chain carries TRBV20-1 and TRBJ2-5; D gene unclear. The CDR3 is 15 amino acids. V was shortened by 0 bases and J by 5 bases, with 16 bases between the two germline ends. In germline, CDR1 is DFQATT, CDR2 SNEGSKA (reference sequence). Here the CDR3 reads CSARDQRRSLETQYF. The CDR3, as DNA: TGCAGTGCTAGAGATCAGCGACGGAGCTTGGAGACCCAGTACTTC.

As regards this clonotype: The junction departs from germline at one end; a sequencing error may be responsible. The chain is built from TRBV5-1 and TRBJ2-4; D is undetermined. The J call is doubtful: the DNA matches TRBJ2-5 better. The CDR3 runs 14 residues. Germline V CDR1 and CDR2: SGHRS, YFSETQ. The CDR3 DNA is TGCGCCAGCAGCGTTCAGCTAGACCAGGAGACCCAGTACTTC. It yields the protein CASSVQLDQETQYF.

This chain links TRBV11-3 with TRBJ2-1; TRBD2 might be the D (5 bases). This CDR3 is 13 amino acids long. The germline CDR1 and CDR2 sequences are SGHNT and YENEEA. V lost 5 bases to trimming and J lost 9 bases, with 14 bases between them. For the CDR3, the DNA is TGTGCCAGCAGCCCAGAAACTCGGGGTGAGCAGTTCTTC. Translated, it gives CASSPETRGEQFF.

This sequence joins TRBV20-1 and TRBJ2-3, with D perhaps TRBD2 (5 bases). Trimming removed 7 bases at V and 1 base at J, with 12 bases between. The CDR3 covers 13 residues. Germline V lookup: CDR1 DFQATT, CDR2 SNEGSKA (reference sequence). The CDR3 region is CSVSGQRTDTQYF. The CDR3, as DNA: TGCAGTGTGAGCGGTCAGCGCACAGATACGCAGTATTTT.

The rearrangement links TRBV5-1 to TRBJ2-5; 7 positions match TRBD1. CDR3 size: 14 residues. CDR1 is SGHRS, CDR2 YFSETQ, per germline. J was trimmed by 7 bases and V by 0 bases; bases with no gene match: 6. CDR3 bases: TGCGCCAGCAGCTTGGGAAGGGGGCCGGTGACCCAGTACTTC. Translated: CASSLGRGPVTQYF.

V and J are TRBV6-2 or TRBV6-3 and TRBJ2-7, with 11 bases aligning to TRBD2. This CDR3 is 15 amino acids long. Trimming cost V 6 bases and J 2 bases; bases outside gene matches: 6. The germline gives CDR1 MNHEY, CDR2 SVGEGT. In DNA, the CDR3 is TGTGCCAGCAGCTCCACTAGCGGGGGAGCCTACGAGCAGTACTTC. Translation: CASSSTSGGAYEQYF.

The rearrangement uses TRBV12-3 or TRBV12-4 and TRBJ2-2; D possibly corresponds to TRBD1 (6 bases). V lost 1 base to trimming and J lost 6 bases, with 12 bases between them. The CDR3 is made up of 15 amino acids. This CDR3 is CASSLGGTGPGELFF. CDR3 in DNA: TGTGCCAGCAGTTTAGGAGGAACAGGGCCCGGGGAGCTGTTTTTT.

This clonotype was found a few times. This chain joins TRBV4-2 and TRBJ2-7, with 7 bases that match TRBD1. CDR1 is LGHNA, CDR2 YNFKEQ, per germline. V dropped 0 bases and J dropped 0; count of bases not matched to a gene: 2. The CDR3 contains 15 residues. The CDR3 DNA is TGTGCCAGCAGCCAAGAGGGGGACAGCTCCTACGAGCAGTACTTC. Amino acids: CASSQEGDSSYEQYF.

This clonotype occurred many times. The rearrangement joins TRBV12-3 or TRBV12-4 to TRBJ2-7; D is unresolved. V was shortened by 0 bases and J by 4 bases, with 7 bases between the two germline ends. This CDR3 has 13 residues. CDR3: CASSLAWGYEQYF. CDR3 sequence (DNA): TGTGCCAGCAGTTTAGCGTGGGGATACGAGCAGTACTTC.

The chain combines TRBV11-2 with TRBJ2-5; tentatively, D is TRBD2 (7 bases). There are 15 residues in the CDR3. V lost 6 bases and J 0 bases, leaving 14 bases between the germline ends. Germline loops: CDR1 SGHAT, CDR2 FQNNGV. Written as DNA, the CDR3 is TGTGCCAGCAGTAGGGGGGGACTGTACCAAGAGACCCAGTACTTC. Protein: CASSRGGLYQETQYF.

The rearrangement joins TRBV4-1 to TRBJ2-3; no clear D. The V gene lost 0 bases and the J gene lost 4 bases, with 8 bases spanning the gap. Germline CDR1 is MGHRA and CDR2 is YSYEKL. The CDR3 is 14 amino acids. The CDR3 coding sequence is TGCGCCAGCAGCCAAGATCGTTCCTCAGATACGCAGTATTTT. It is translated as CASSQDRSSDTQYF.

This clonotype was picked up a small number of times. The chain couples TRBV5-1 to TRBJ2-3; D perhaps matches TRBD2 (5 bases). CDR3 length: 12 residues. Germline V gene sequence: CDR1 SGHRS, CDR2 YFSETQ. The V gene lost 4 bases and the J gene lost 6 bases, with 9 bases spanning the gap. CDR3 residues: CASSRSSDTQYF. The CDR3, as DNA: TGCGCCAGCAGCCGATCTAGCGATACGCAGTATTTT.